The present entry profiles one T cell receptor beta chain with its context. Which antigen it targets is not known. Base qualities are not provided; no much larger clone lies one nucleotide away. Trimming at the junction amounts to 5 bases on V and 9 bases on J, and the germline ends lie 14 bases apart. Inclusive of the bounding cysteine and phenylalanine, the CDR3 is 14 residues long. The entry retains the CDR3 DNA only, 42 bases that are in frame from base 1. CDR1 and CDR2 are read off the germline V gene (reference sequence) as LNHDA and SQIVND. Library generation was performed with the immunoSEQ multiplex PCR assay. For the multiplex PCR, a mixture combining 60 forward primers for TCR Vbeta segments and 13 reverse primers for TCR Jbeta segments was used. The CDR3 region of rearranged TCR beta genes was amplified from genomic DNA with a multiplex PCR assay. The Illumina HiSeq System was used to sequence the amplified TCR beta libraries as 87-base-pair reads. Turning to the authors' computational methods: In a later analysis, tens of millions of unique TCR beta chains were counted across the 500 to 700 repertoires, and approximately 11 million of these chains were shared by at least two donors. Raw reads were error-corrected and collapsed into unique sequences by a nearest-neighbor algorithm in which closely related sequences were merged to remove PCR and sequencing errors. V, D and J gene segments were assigned by aligning CDR3 sequences to IMGT reference sequences. For a sequence to be retained, a match of at least six nucleotides to both a V gene segment and a J gene segment was required. Rearrangements were classified as productive when the CDR3 lacked stop codons and remained in frame with V and J, and all other rearrangements were classified as non-productive. Following IMGT convention, CDR3 was defined as the stretch from the second conserved V-encoded cysteine to the conserved J-encoded phenylalanine. The earlier analysis of some 550 of the donors excluded any sequence lacking an unambiguous match to a single V gene segment. In an earlier analysis of several hundred of the donors, V segments were called functional above 56.7% productive rearrangements and were called segregating when the between-donor standard deviation exceeded 5%. A statistical classification framework was developed to diagnose cytomegalovirus status using the catalog of TCR beta chain sequences. A later analysis assigned V and J genes by comparing TCR nucleotide sequences with IMGT/GENE-DB human TR gene sequences. Using the TCRdist pipeline, a later analysis assigned CDR3 sequences along with most-parsimonious VDJ recombination scenarios. A later analysis defined each TCR beta chain by its CDR3 amino acid sequence plus V-gene family, and excluded reads lacking a unique V-gene family. To address suspected cross-contamination and a sequencing artifact, a later analysis removed roughly 580 highly shared, low-generation-probability nucleotide sequences. In a later analysis, a clonal expansion index was calculated for each public chain from normalized within-repertoire ranks of inferred template counts. Generation probabilities in a later analysis came from a VDJ recombination model fitted to out-of-frame rearrangements, and those results were checked against IGoR. In a later analysis, hypergeometric tests were used to score TCR-TCR, TCR-HLA and TCR-CMV co-occurrence, with a repertoire-size bias correction applied to TCR pairs. To estimate false discovery rates, a later analysis permuted the HLA or CMV assignments 20 times. A later analysis grouped co-occurring TCRs with DBSCAN, adding TCRdist sequence similarity when clustering within HLA-allele-positive subsets. Repertoires with fewer than 30,000 or more than 120,000 public chains were left out of co-occurrence clustering, as were five repertoires with anomalous nucleotide sharing. Drawn from immuneACCESS, this table holds only the in-frame rearrangements with V and J called that TCRdb kept. Clones are partly lost; checked studies trace under half to an unresolved V gene and leave the rest unexplained. That table is the source of V, J and clone size, and D and trimming were worked out from the DNA. This sample comprises about 220,000 clones, 75% of them detected only once. The ten largest clones represent 1.5% to 2% of the sample.

The cohort was made up of under 800 healthy bone marrow donors. All cohort members were sampled while nominally healthy, although unrecorded immune exposures were likely present. The donor was CMV seronegative and belonged to the group of 352 seronegative cohort members. A peripheral blood sample was provided by each donor, and peripheral blood mononuclear cells were used for TCR beta sequencing. The Qiagen DNeasy Blood Extraction Kit was used to extract genomic DNA from the blood cell samples. These data belong to a study of cytomegalovirus exposure and HLA in healthy donors (dated 2017 in TCRdb). Regarding the study in general: In an earlier analysis of 550 to 750 of the donors, around 290 Gb of sequence data and about 110 million unique TCR beta sequences from about 179 million T cells were reported. A separate validation cohort of 90 to 150 different subjects was used in addition to the roughly 700-subject first cohort. In a later genetic analysis, genome-wide SNP genotypes for about 55% of the roughly 700 donors were used, and that subset was treated as a discovery cohort. A later analysis re-examined previously published TCR beta repertoires from about 700 donors and added high-resolution HLA genotyping to investigate patterns of TCR occurrence. Donor age, sex, ethnicity and CMV serostatus were compiled alongside the repertoire data. Approximately 300 gigabases of sequencing data and approximately 92 million unique TCR sequences made up an early release that covered fewer than 650 HLA-typed donors. Every repertoire in the discovery cohort had been generated on one and the same sequencing platform. The number of typed donors differed by locus: roughly 629-630 for A, B, C, DRB1 and DQB1; approximately 540 for DQA1; about 600 for DPA1; and roughly 470 for DPB1. HLA typing covered class I and class II loci at four-digit resolution. To predict cytomegalovirus infection status, the study brought together high-throughput TCR immunosequencing, statistical association of individual TCRs with disease status, and machine learning. Rather than drawing on any new phenotypic data, the later analysis identified candidate immune exposures from TCR beta sequences and the way those sequences occurred across donors. In an earlier analysis of 587 of the donors, high-throughput TCR beta sequencing was used to judge whether each TCR beta V gene segment behaved as functional or pseudogenic. The aim of the study was to test whether cataloging public T cell receptors could identify signatures of past pathogen exposure. Four or five DR-DQ haplotypes were handled as single units for association and clustering because linkage in the cohort was strong. The study profiled the T cell repertoires of 500 to 800 subjects by immunosequencing and related them to cytomegalovirus serostatus. Across about 380 genotyped donors of the cohort, an average of roughly 250,000 unique TCR beta nucleotide sequences per donor were sequenced, and roughly 17% of those sequences were non-productive. Of the approximately 400 genotyped donors, 65% to 90% fell in the genetic ancestry cluster associated with self-reported Caucasian donors.

The investigation overall reported the following: In a later analysis, most CMV-associated TCR beta chains were found to appear HLA-restricted, with HLA associations seemingly driven largely by CMV exposure. The authors suggested that the approach could potentially be extended to other disease states and immunological phenotypes. A further reported finding was that TCR beta sequences accurately predicted the HLA-A and HLA-B alleles for most subjects in the first cohort. In an earlier analysis of about 600 of the donors, most TCR beta V segments appeared in productive rearrangements about 87% or about 30% of the time, broadly matching IMGT annotations. A later analysis found that TCR association rates varied across HLA loci, with DRB1 alleles showing the most associated TCRs and HLA-C alleles the fewest. The only immune exposure information available for the cohort was CMV serostatus. Because HLA typing was unavailable for some donors at each locus, only the typed subset was used in association tests. The cohort was sequenced for TCR beta chains only, and without alpha or paired-chain data the features that could be detected were limited. In a later analysis, some 17,000 TCR beta sequences were associated with specific HLA alleles at a false discovery rate of 0.05. The 87-base-pair reads could not distinguish some IMGT-functional V segments, including TRBV6-2 and TRBV6-3, so those segments were excluded. Roughly 17 rarely observed V segments, including chromosome 9 orphons, were excluded from the earlier analysis of several hundred of the donors because counts were too low. Across donors, most TCR sequences were observed very rarely, whereas some public TCRs were present in many individuals. The classifier was reported to diagnose cytomegalovirus status with high specificity and sensitivity in both the original and validation cohorts. Correlated functional status among segregating V segments might be attributable to linkage disequilibrium, but an unknown experimental factor could not be ruled out. Compared with the roughly 600-donor mean, donors in an Asian-associated ancestry cluster had fewer N-insertions in productive TCRs, according to a later genetic analysis. A total of some 180 TCR beta chains were listed by the study as associated with cytomegalovirus. A later analysis reported that several top co-occurrence clusters appeared linked to parvovirus B19, influenza, CMV and Epstein-Barr virus. Assigning TCR associations to individual alleles was difficult when HLA alleles, especially DR and DQ, strongly co-occurred. Presence/absence analyses assumed roughly uniform sequencing depth across donors, an assumption that may not hold. In vitro tests confirmed that a few of the cytomegalovirus-associated TCR beta chains recognize cytomegalovirus antigens. A later genetic analysis associated a missense DCLRE1C variant with V-gene and J-gene trimming of TCR beta chains, and an independent cohort replicated the association. A cluster of highly shared sequence variants was judged likely to represent a technical artifact of the sequencing pipeline. In a later analysis, HLA-associated TCR beta chains were found to be more clonally expanded and to have lower generation probabilities than equally common non-associated chains.

Sample: PBMCs. This sequence uses TRBV19 and TRBJ1-6; possibly the D gene is TRBD1, per 5 matching bases. This sequence was found in a woman in her 30s in good health and CMV-seronegative. CDR3 sequence: CASSSTQGPSPLHF. The nucleotide sequence is given as TGTGCCAGTAGTTCAACTCAGGGTCCTTCACCCCTCCACTTT.